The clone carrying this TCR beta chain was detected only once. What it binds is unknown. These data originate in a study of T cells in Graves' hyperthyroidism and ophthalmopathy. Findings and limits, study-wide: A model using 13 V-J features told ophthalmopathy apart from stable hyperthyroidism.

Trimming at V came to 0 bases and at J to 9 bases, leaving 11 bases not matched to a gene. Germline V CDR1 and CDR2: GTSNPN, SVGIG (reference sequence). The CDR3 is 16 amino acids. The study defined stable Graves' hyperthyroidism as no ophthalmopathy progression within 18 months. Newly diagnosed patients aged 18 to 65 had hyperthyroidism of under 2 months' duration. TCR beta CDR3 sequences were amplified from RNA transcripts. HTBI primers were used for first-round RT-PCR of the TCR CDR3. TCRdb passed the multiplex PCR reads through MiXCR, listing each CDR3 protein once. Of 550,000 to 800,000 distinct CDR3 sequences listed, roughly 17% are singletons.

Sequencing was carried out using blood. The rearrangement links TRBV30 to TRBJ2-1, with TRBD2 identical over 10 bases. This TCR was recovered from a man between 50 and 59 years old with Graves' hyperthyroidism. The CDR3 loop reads CAWSVGASGSRGEQFF. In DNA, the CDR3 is TGTGCCTGGAGTGTAGGGGCTAGCGGGAGTAGAGGTGAGCAGTTCTTC.